This TCR beta chain was captured by sequencing in a study of shared clonotypes between healthy human individuals. Study-wide points: Sharing across four donors was highest in naive CD4 (roughly 5%) and lowest in memory CD8 (0.4%).

V lost 2 bases and J 5 bases, leaving 6 bases between the germline ends. CDR1 is KGHSH, CDR2 LQKENI, per germline. The CDR3 has 12 residues. As to this clone: Its cognate antigen is unknown.

Clones were read by immunoSEQ multiplex PCR, and TCRdb kept only the in-frame ones, dropping some. The sample has about 600,000 clones; 97% are singletons. This clonotype was obtained from a woman under 40 in good health. The sequenced sample consisted of naive CD4+ T cells sorted from blood. Documented subset: CD45RA+ positively selected. This chain uses TRBV18 with TRBJ1-1, with D unclear. This chain's CDR3 is CASSPEGTEAFF. As DNA, the CDR3 is TGTGCCAGCTCACCAGAAGGGACTGAAGCTTTCTTT. Looking up the rest from reference TRBV18 and TRBJ1-1 gives the full variable domain: NAGVMQNPRHLVRRRGQEARLRCSPMKGHSHVYWYRQLPEEGLKFMVYLQKENIIDESGMPKERFSAEFPKEGPSILRIQQVVRGDSAAYFCASSPEGTEAFFGQGTRLTVV.